Presented here are 31 T cell receptor beta chains from one specimen sequenced in a study of response to subunit inactivated influenza vaccine. TCRdb processed the RT-PCR reads anew with MiXCR; each CDR3 protein has one entry. The table lists approximately 500,000 distinct CDR3 sequences, around 13% of them singletons. Here the sequenced sample was PBMCs from blood, taken roughly 47 days after vaccination. These receptors were taken from a man in his fifties who received an inactivated influenza vaccine.

V gene TRBV7-2 combines with J gene TRBJ2-3; 7 nucleotides align to TRBD1. The germline V gene has CDR1 SGHTA and CDR2 FQGNSA. CDR3 length: 14 amino acids. V trimming: 5 bases; J trimming: 5 bases; junction bases outside the gene matches: 7. CDR3 sequence: CASSTGTVKDTQYF. CDR3 nucleotides: TGTGCCAGCAGCACCGGGACAGTTAAAGATACGCAGTATTTT.

This clonotype was seen a handful of times. V usage is TRBV15 and J usage is TRBJ2-1, with 15 positions matching TRBD2. The CDR3 extends over 15 amino acids. Trimming took 5 bases from V and 7 from J; bases not matched to a gene: 3. CDR1 is LNHNV, CDR2 YYDKDF, per germline (reference sequence). This CDR3 is CATSGGTSGGNEQFF. CDR3 nucleotides: TGTGCCACCAGCGGAGGGACTAGCGGGGGGAATGAGCAGTTCTTC.

This clonotype has a count of ten or more. V gene TRBV3-1 combines with J gene TRBJ2-7, with D tentatively TRBD2 (5 bases). The V gene lost 2 bases and the J gene lost 2 bases, with 19 bases spanning the gap. The germline V gene encodes CDR1 LGHDT and CDR2 YNNKEL (reference sequence). The CDR3 sequence is 17 residues long. DNA for the CDR3: TGTGCCAGCAGCCAATCCTTCGGGGATACCTTCCCCTACGAGCAGTACTTC. It is translated as CASSQSFGDTFPYEQYF.

The V gene is TRBV27, the J gene TRBJ2-1; D may be TRBD1 or TRBD2 (6 bases each). This CDR3 contains 15 residues. The germline CDR1 and CDR2 sequences are MNHEY and SMNVEV (reference sequence). Trimming took off 2 bases at V and 7 bases at J, with 15 bases between the two ends. CDR3 sequence (DNA): TGTGCCAGCAGTTTAAGGGGGAGGCAGTGGAATGAGCAGTTCTTC. It encodes CASSLRGRQWNEQFF.

The rearrangement uses TRBV10-3 and TRBJ2-3, with TRBD2 matching over 15 bases. Germline loops: CDR1 ENHRY, CDR2 SYGVKD. The V and J ends lost 6 bases and 0 bases, in that order; junction bases with no gene match: 1. The CDR3 spans 16 residues. The CDR3 DNA reads TGTGCCATCAGGGGACTAGCGGGAGGTAGCACAGATACGCAGTATTTT. Amino acids: CAIRGLAGGSTDTQYF.

The chain employs TRBV5-4 and TRBJ2-7; 7 positions match TRBD2. V was clipped by 1 base and J by 4 bases; unmatched bases: 11. Germline V gene lookup returns CDR1 SGHNT and CDR2 YYREEE (reference sequence). The CDR3 loop spans 16 amino acids. CDR3 sequence reads: CASSLYTSDRKYEQYF. The CDR3 nucleotides are TGTGCCAGCAGCTTGTACACTAGCGATCGAAAATACGAGCAGTACTTC.

The V gene is TRBV10-3, the J gene TRBJ1-6, with D unresolved. CDR3 length: 13 residues. V shed 2 bases and J shed 4 bases, with 3 bases lying between them. Germline V lookup: CDR1 ENHRY, CDR2 SYGVKD. CDR3 sequence reads: CAISEVYNSPLHF. CDR3 bases: TGTGCCATCAGTGAGGTTTATAATTCACCCCTCCACTTT.

This clonotype occurred a few times. The chain is built from TRBV5-1 and TRBJ2-3; TRBD2 is a possible D gene (6 bases). The CDR3 has 14 amino acids. Between the trimmed V and J ends, which lost 1 base and 4 bases, there was a span of 10 bases. CDR1 and CDR2 (germline): SGHRS, YFSETQ. For the CDR3, the DNA is TGCGCCAGCAGCTTGTTCGGGAGCTCAGATACGCAGTATTTT. Amino acids: CASSLFGSSDTQYF.

This clonotype was seen more than once but under ten times. The rearrangement joins TRBV5-1 to TRBJ2-3, with D perhaps assigned TRBD1 or TRBD2 (6 bases each). Trimming took off 0 bases at V and 1 base at J, with 12 bases between the two ends. Germline V gene lookup returns CDR1 SGHRS and CDR2 YFSETQ. The CDR3 runs 16 residues. The CDR3: CASSLAEGGRTDTQYF. For the CDR3, the DNA is TGCGCCAGCAGCTTGGCGGAGGGGGGCCGCACAGATACGCAGTATTTT.

This clonotype appeared a few times. CDR3 nucleotide sequence: TGTGCTAGTGGTTCCACAGGGGACCCCACAGATACGCAGTATTTT. This translates into CASGSTGDPTDTQYF. The J gene is TRBJ2-3, the V gene TRBV12-5; TRBD1 matches 7 bases. Germline V lookup: CDR1 LGHNT, CDR2 FRNRAP. The CDR3 runs to 15 residues. The J segment lost 2 bases and the V segment lost 4 bases, leaving 6 bases of the junction unmatched. The whole variable domain, filled in from reference TRBV12-5 and TRBJ2-3, reads DARVTQTPRHKVTEMGQEVTMRCQPILGHNTVFWYRQTMMQGLELLAYFRNRAPLDDSGMPKDRFSAEMPDATLATLKIQPSEPRDSAVYFCASGSTGDPTDTQYFGPGTRLTVL.

V usage is TRBV11-2 and J usage is TRBJ2-7; 11 nucleotides agree with TRBD2. Looked up from germline, CDR1 is SGHAT and CDR2 is FQNNGV. J was trimmed by 4 bases and V by 5 bases; bases with no gene match: 7. This CDR3 region has 15 residues. The CDR3 region has the DNA TGTGCCAGCAGCAAATTGACTAGCGGGACTTACGAGCAGTACTTC. Protein product: CASSKLTSGTYEQYF.

This clonotype was recorded at least ten times. The chain joins TRBV6-5 to TRBJ2-5; D ambiguous. From germline, CDR1 is MNHEY and CDR2 SVGAGI. The CDR3 is 12 amino acids. V was cut by 2 bases and J by 7 bases, with 8 bases left in between. This chain's CDR3 is CASSYDGATQYF. Here the CDR3 DNA reads TGTGCCAGCAGTTACGACGGCGCGACCCAGTACTTC.

CDR3 sequence (DNA): TGTGCCAGCAGTTTATACGGGACAGGAGCCCAGGAGCAGTTCTTC. It encodes CASSLYGTGAQEQFF. The rearrangement joins TRBV6-5 to TRBJ2-1; 8 nucleotides match TRBD1. Germline loops: CDR1 MNHEY, CDR2 SVGAGI. The V gene end was trimmed by 4 bases and the J gene end by 10 bases; junction bases not matched to a gene: 12. The CDR3 totals 15 residues.

This clonotype was seen a few times. The chain has TRBV20-1 and TRBJ1-4; D is perhaps TRBD1 (6 bases). Trimming left V 0 bases short and J 8 bases short, with 10 bases between. CDR1 is DFQATT, CDR2 SNEGSKA, per germline (reference sequence). The length of the CDR3 is 13 residues. The CDR3 DNA reads as TGCAGTGCTAGAGAGGGGGGCCGCGAAAAACTGTTTTTT. This encodes CSAREGGREKLFF.

This clonotype was counted at least ten times. The chain recombines TRBV29-1 with TRBJ2-7, with D possibly TRBD1 on 6 matching bases. The CDR3 extends over 13 amino acids. Germline lookup yields CDR1 SQVTM and CDR2 ANQGSEA. Trimming took 3 bases from V and 2 from J, leaving 11 bases between them. The CDR3 region is CSVELGAAYEQYF. CDR3 DNA: TGCAGCGTTGAGTTGGGGGCGGCCTACGAGCAGTACTTC.

The gene calls are TRBV6-2 or TRBV6-3 and TRBJ2-2; D not certain. There are 13 residues in the CDR3. Trimming shortened V by 2 bases and J by 0 bases, and 1 base separated the two germline ends. CDR1 and CDR2 (germline): MNHEY, SVGEGT. The CDR3 region is CASSYTNTGELFF. The CDR3 nucleotides read TGTGCCAGCAGTTACACGAACACCGGGGAGCTGTTTTTT.

This clonotype was seen a handful of times. The chain is built from TRBV7-9 and TRBJ2-1; the D call may be TRBD1 or TRBD2 (5 bases each). V was pared by 2 bases and J by 0 bases, with 8 bases between. The CDR3 extends over 15 amino acids. CDR1 and CDR2 from the germline V gene are SEHNR and FQNEAQ (reference sequence). CDR3 nucleotide sequence: TGTGCCAGCAGCTTACGGGGACCCTCCTACAATGAGCAGTTCTTC. Protein: CASSLRGPSYNEQFF. The whole variable domain, filled in from reference TRBV7-9 and TRBJ2-1, reads DTGVSQNPRHKITKRGQNVTFRCDPISEHNRLYWYRQTLGQGPEFLTYFQNEAQLEKSRLLSDRFSAERPKGSFSTLEIQRTEQGDSAMYLCASSLRGPSYNEQFFGPGTRLTVL.

Many counts were recorded for this clonotype. The rearrangement joins TRBV7-2 to TRBJ1-1; D unresolved. This CDR3 has 17 amino acids. The V end lost 0 bases, the J end lost 0 bases, and 14 bases lay between the germline ends. Germline V lookup: CDR1 SGHTA, CDR2 FQGNSA. The CDR3 sequence is CASSLATRPGLNTEAFF. CDR3 nucleotides: TGTGCCAGCAGCTTAGCGACCCGTCCCGGATTGAACACTGAAGCTTTCTTT.

Only a few counts were recorded for this clonotype. The rearrangement uses TRBV13 and TRBJ2-1; TRBD2 agrees at 9 bases. The junction had 10 bases not matched to a gene; V was cut back by 3 bases and J by 10 bases. CDR1 and CDR2 from the germline V gene are PRHDT and FYEKMQ (reference sequence). CDR3 length: 15 amino acids. The CDR3 bases are TGTGCCAGCAGCTTGACGCCGGGACTAGCAGCCGAGCAGTTCTTC. Protein product: CASSLTPGLAAEQFF.

This clonotype was detected many times. The chain couples TRBV20-1 to TRBJ1-2; 9 bases map to TRBD1. There are 13 residues in the CDR3. V gave up 5 bases and J gave up 2 bases; unmatched junction bases: 3. Germline-derived CDR1 and CDR2 are DFQATT and SNEGSKA (reference sequence). The CDR3 here is CSAGGTGNYGYTF. CDR3 DNA: TGCAGTGCTGGGGGGACAGGGAACTATGGCTACACCTTC.

This clonotype appeared a few times. The V call is TRBV2, the J call TRBJ2-1, with D maybe TRBD2 (5 bases). The V gene lost 5 bases and the J gene lost 12 bases, with 11 bases spanning the gap. Germline V lookup: CDR1 SNHLY, CDR2 FYNNEI. The CDR3 consists of 11 residues. CDR3 DNA sequence: TGTGCCAGCAGTTCTCGGGGATCGCAGTTCTTC. Translated: CASSSRGSQFF.

This clonotype was detected ten times or more. The J gene is TRBJ2-2, the V gene TRBV12-3 or TRBV12-4, with 8 bases that match TRBD1. With 5 bases clipped from V and 7 bases from J, the junction kept 9 bases outside the gene matches. The CDR3 runs 15 residues. The CDR3 nucleotides are TGTGCCAGCAGTCCAAGACAGGGGAAGGGCGGGGAGCTGTTTTTT. Protein product: CASSPRQGKGGELFF.

The chain couples TRBV18 to TRBJ2-7; 8 bases match TRBD1. V lost 1 base, J lost 6 bases, and 8 bases stayed unmatched. This CDR3 has 15 amino acids. Germline CDR1 and CDR2: KGHSH and LQKENI. CDR3 amino acids: CASSPRRTGLVEQYF. The CDR3 bases are TGTGCCAGCTCACCACGCAGGACAGGGTTGGTCGAGCAGTACTTC.

This clonotype has at least ten counts. This sequence joins TRBV7-9 and TRBJ2-2; the D gene is possibly TRBD2 (6 bases). The V and J ends lost 6 bases and 1 base respectively, with 9 bases between them. Germline V CDR1 and CDR2: SEHNR, FQNEAQ (reference sequence). The CDR3 covers 14 residues. The chain's CDR3 is CASRGSGNTGELFF. The DNA for the CDR3 is TGTGCCAGCAGGGGTAGCGGGAACACCGGGGAGCTGTTTTTT.

In this sample, this clonotype turned up a few times. The chain joins TRBV6-2 or TRBV6-3 to TRBJ2-7; D assignment may be TRBD1 or TRBD2 (5 bases each). This CDR3 is built from 17 residues. Germline CDR1 and CDR2: MNHEY and SVGEGT. The V end was cut by 8 bases, the J end by 2 bases, with 25 bases between. The chain's CDR3 is CASLSFPEKQGAYEQYF. The CDR3 DNA is TGTGCCAGCTTGAGTTTCCCGGAGAAGCAGGGAGCCTACGAGCAGTACTTC.

This clonotype was counted between two and nine times. The CDR3 loop is CSARDVRGYEQYF. CDR3 in DNA: TGCAGTGCTAGAGATGTGCGGGGATACGAGCAGTACTTC. The rearrangement uses TRBV20-1 and TRBJ2-7; weak D call: TRBD2 (6 bases). The CDR3 is 13 residues long. The germline V gene encodes CDR1 DFQATT and CDR2 SNEGSKA (reference sequence). With 0 bases removed from V and 4 bases from J, the gap between germline ends came to 10 bases.

This clonotype was counted ten times or more. V gene TRBV20-1 combines with J gene TRBJ1-1; D ambiguous. Germline CDR1 is DFQATT and CDR2 is SNEGSKA (reference sequence). CDR3 length equals 18 residues. The ends were cut back, 2 bases at V and 0 bases at J, with 22 bases in the middle. CDR3 amino acids: CSARIVQPGGHMNTEAFF. CDR3 coding DNA: TGCAGTGCTAGAATCGTACAGCCTGGAGGCCACATGAACACTGAAGCTTTCTTT.

The J gene is TRBJ2-3, the V gene TRBV10-3, with 8 bases aligning to TRBD1. CDR3 length equals 14 residues. J gave up 6 bases and V 0 bases, and 2 bases lay outside the gene matches. The germline V gene has CDR1 ENHRY and CDR2 SYGVKD. The CDR3 loop reads CAISESDREDTQYF. In DNA, the CDR3 is TGTGCCATCAGTGAGTCGGACAGGGAGGATACGCAGTATTTT.

This clonotype has only a few counts. The chain couples TRBV6-2 or TRBV6-3 to TRBJ2-3; a possible D gene is TRBD1 (7 bases). V shed 6 bases and J shed 7 bases, with 14 bases lying between them. The CDR3 runs 13 residues. Germline lookup yields CDR1 MNHEY and CDR2 SVGEGT. In DNA, the CDR3 is TGTGCCAGCAGCAAGACAGGGAGGAATACGCAGTATTTT. Translating it yields CASSKTGRNTQYF.

The V call is TRBV20-1, the J call TRBJ1-2; D is unresolved. Trimming shortened V by 3 bases and J by 5 bases, and 10 bases separated the two germline ends. The CDR3 contains 12 residues. Per germline, CDR1 DFQATT and CDR2 SNEGSKA (reference sequence). The CDR3 DNA is TGCAGTGCTAGCGGTGGGGATTATGGCTACACCTTC. Its protein product is CSASGGDYGYTF.

This clonotype was observed a few times. The chain carries TRBV5-1 and TRBJ2-1; maybe TRBD2 (7 bases). CDR1 is SGHRS and CDR2 is YFSETQ in the germline V gene. Trimming stripped 2 bases from V and 3 bases from J, with 15 bases between. This CDR3 spans 16 amino acids. Here the CDR3 DNA reads TGCGCCAGCAGCTTTTATGGGGGGGCGAACTACAATGAGCAGTTCTTC. As protein: CASSFYGGANYNEQFF.